The clone carrying this T cell receptor (beta chain) was seen at least ten times. Its antigen is currently unknown. The data stem from a study of T cell repertoires in cytomegalovirus infection. On the study more broadly: Researchers turned to recently identified HLA-C-restricted CMV epitopes as well as well-studied HLA-B-restricted ones. General study findings and limits: In two of eight donors, the top clonotype was HLA-C-restricted CMV-specific.

This CDR3 contains 14 residues. Germline V CDR1 and CDR2: SGHAT, FQNNGV. After removal of 3 bases from V and 11 bases from J, the junction contained 11 bases not matched to a gene. TCRdb reprocessed the reads with MiXCR, giving one entry per CDR3 protein. This sample has 750,000 to 900,000 distinct CDR3 sequences, with roughly 28% found just once. The receptor was isolated from a human donor in good health (CMV status not recorded). Some clones in this sample may be carry-over from other donors' samples. This specimen was cultured CD8+ T cells from PBMCs, taken from culture after CMV antigen stimulation. The genes are TRBV11-2 and TRBJ1-1; TRBD1 matches at 8 bases. The CDR3 DNA is TGTGCCAGCAGCTTTAGCTCAGGACAGGGATGGGCTTTCTTT. Translation: CASSFSSGQGWAFF.